One and the same sample provided the 13 T cell receptor beta chains below, sequenced in a study of early T cells in non-severe SARS-CoV-2 infection. Via MiXCR, TCRdb re-called the 5' RACE reads, giving one row per CDR3 protein. The table has tens of thousands of distinct CDR3 sequences, around 13% seen once. Sequences were obtained from whole blood. These receptors were taken from an adult who was a healthcare worker with PCR-confirmed SARS-CoV-2 infection or an uninfected control (not recorded which).

The sample holds many counts of this clonotype. This sequence joins TRBV28 and TRBJ1-1; TRBD1 agrees at 8 bases. The CDR3 contains 17 residues. Germline CDR1 is MDHEN and CDR2 is SYDVKM. V was pared by 1 base and J by 4 bases, with 11 bases of the junction left unmatched. CDR3 sequence reads: CASSLYGQGAVGTEAFF. In DNA, the CDR3 is TGTGCCAGCAGTTTATACGGGCAGGGGGCCGTGGGCACTGAAGCTTTCTTT. Full variable domain (missing parts from reference TRBV28 and TRBJ1-1): DVKVTQSSRYLVKRTGEKVFLECVQDMDHENMFWYRQDPGLGLRLIYFSYDVKMKEKGDIPEGYSVSREKKERFSLILESASTNQTSMYLCASSLYGQGAVGTEAFFGQGTRLTVV.

The chain couples TRBV12-5 to TRBJ1-1, with D tentatively TRBD1 (6 bases). The V end was cut by 6 bases, the J end by 1 base, with 12 bases between. This CDR3 region has 14 residues. In germline, CDR1 is LGHNT, CDR2 FRNRAP. The CDR3 spells CASGPTGPNTEAFF. The CDR3 DNA reads TGTGCTAGTGGCCCGACAGGACCGAACACTGAAGCTTTCTTT.

This clonotype was seen at least ten times. One junction end disagrees with the germline gene, perhaps due to a read error. The gene calls are TRBV20-1 and TRBJ2-2; perhaps D is TRBD1 or TRBD2 (5 bases each). The CDR3 has 14 amino acids. The germline V gene has CDR1 DFQATT and CDR2 SNEGSKA (reference sequence). The CDR3: CSARGELTGGELFF. CDR3 DNA: TGCAGTGCCAGAGGGGAACTTACCGGCGGGGAGCTGTTTTTT.

In this sample, this clonotype turned up many times. The CDR3 nucleotides read TGCGCCAGCAGCCAAGACCCCGCCTCGGGGACTGAAGCTTTCTTT. Translation gives CASSQDPASGTEAFF. V and J are TRBV4-3 and TRBJ1-1; no clear D. This CDR3 has 15 residues. V dropped 0 bases and J dropped 5 bases, with 13 bases sitting between them. CDR1 is LGHNA, CDR2 YSLEER, per germline.

The table lists this clonotype with many counts. The chain recombines TRBV7-2 with TRBJ2-1; D is unresolved. CDR1 is SGHTA and CDR2 is FQGNSA in the germline V gene. V was clipped by 3 bases and J by 6 bases, with 9 bases between them. The CDR3 contains 13 residues. CDR3 nucleotides: TGTGCCAGCAGCTTCGAGCCCGGCAATGAGCAGTTCTTC. It encodes CASSFEPGNEQFF. Supplemented by reference TRBV7-2 and TRBJ2-1, the full variable domain reads GAGVSQSPSNKVTEKGKDVELRCDPISGHTALYWYRQSLGQGLEFLIYFQGNSAPDKSGLPSDRFSAERTGGSVSTLTIQRTQQEDSAVYLCASSFEPGNEQFFGPGTRLTVL.

To note about this clonotype: A much larger clone lies one base from this, so it may be a read error. The chain is built from TRBV7-9 and TRBJ2-3; 8 bases are shared with TRBD1. Germline CDR1 is SEHNR and CDR2 is FQNEAQ (reference sequence). This CDR3 comprises 15 residues. The CDR3 sequence is CVSSGITRGRDTQYF. CDR3 DNA: TGTGTCAGCAGCGGAATCACCAGGGGGCGAGATACGCAGTATTTT.

This clonotype was recorded once. The junction differs from germline at one of its ends, possibly a read error. The chain joins TRBV6-2 or TRBV6-3 to TRBJ1-2, with D maybe TRBD1 (6 bases). CDR3 length equals 14 residues. Germline loops: CDR1 MNHEY, CDR2 SVGEGT. CDR3 in DNA: TGTGCCAGCAAAGACACAGGGAGGTCCTATGGCCACACCTTC. Its translation: CASKDTGRSYGHTF.

This clonotype was seen repeatedly, ten times or more. CDR3 coding DNA: TGTGCCAGCACTCCGACTGGGCGAGAGACCCAGTACTTC. Its protein product is CASTPTGRETQYF. This rearrangement joins TRBV12-3 or TRBV12-4 to TRBJ2-5; D is unresolved. This CDR3 spans 13 amino acids. Trimming removed 7 bases at V and 4 bases at J, with 13 bases between.

This clonotype was observed a handful of times. The chain employs TRBV7-3 and TRBJ2-1; D is ambiguous. Trimming cost V 1 base and J 5 bases, with 6 bases left between them. This CDR3 has 13 amino acids. CDR1 and CDR2 (germline): SGHTA, FQGTGA. The CDR3 sequence is CASSLRINNEQFF. The CDR3 DNA is TGTGCCAGCAGCTTAAGGATCAACAATGAGCAGTTCTTC. The full variable domain, its missing parts supplied by reference TRBV7-3 and TRBJ2-1, is GAGVSQTPSNKVTEKGKYVELRCDPISGHTALYWYRQSLGQGPEFLIYFQGTGAADDSGLPNDRFFAVRPEGSVSTLKIQRTERGDSAVYLCASSLRINNEQFFGPGTRLTVL.

In regard to this clonotype: At one of its ends the junction is not consistent with the germline gene, which may arise from a read error. The CDR3: CASNPGPANFGYTF. The CDR3 region has the DNA TGTGCCAGCAACCCCGGACCTGCTAACTTTGGCTACACCTTC. The chain carries TRBV6-1 and TRBJ1-2; D is uncertain. The CDR3 spans 14 residues. In germline, CDR1 is MNHNS, CDR2 SASEGT.

In this sample, this clonotype turned up a few times. V is TRBV5-1 and J is TRBJ2-3; 8 bases line up with TRBD1. This CDR3 spans 14 amino acids. From germline, CDR1 is SGHRS and CDR2 YFSETQ. The ends lost 3 bases at V and 3 bases at J; junction bases unmatched: 3. This CDR3 is CASSSGQGTDTQYF. As DNA, the CDR3 is TGCGCCAGCAGCTCAGGACAGGGTACAGATACGCAGTATTTT.

There are many counts of this clonotype. V is TRBV19 and J is TRBJ1-2, with D unresolved. The CDR3 length is 13 residues. Germline V CDR1 and CDR2: LNHDA, SQIVND (reference sequence). Deletions cut 8 bases from V and 5 bases from J, with 15 bases between. The CDR3 sequence is CASRPSISYGYTF. CDR3 nucleotides: TGTGCCAGTCGCCCTTCTATTTCATATGGCTACACCTTC. Combining the CDR3 with reference TRBV19 and TRBJ1-2 gives the whole variable domain DGGITQSPKYLFRKEGQNVTLSCEQNLNHDAMYWYRQDPGQGLRLIYYSQIVNDFQKGDIAEGYSVSREKKESFPLTVTSAQKNPTAFYLCASRPSISYGYTFGSGTRLTVV.

This chain links TRBV9 with TRBJ2-1; tentatively, D is TRBD2 (6 bases). V was clipped by 10 bases and J by 0 bases, with 20 bases between them. CDR3 size: 16 residues. From germline, CDR1 is SGDLS and CDR2 YYNGEE. The DNA of the CDR3 is TGTGCCTCCTCTCCGGGGGACCTTAGCTCCTACAATGAGCAGTTCTTC. Its translation: CASSPGDLSSYNEQFF.